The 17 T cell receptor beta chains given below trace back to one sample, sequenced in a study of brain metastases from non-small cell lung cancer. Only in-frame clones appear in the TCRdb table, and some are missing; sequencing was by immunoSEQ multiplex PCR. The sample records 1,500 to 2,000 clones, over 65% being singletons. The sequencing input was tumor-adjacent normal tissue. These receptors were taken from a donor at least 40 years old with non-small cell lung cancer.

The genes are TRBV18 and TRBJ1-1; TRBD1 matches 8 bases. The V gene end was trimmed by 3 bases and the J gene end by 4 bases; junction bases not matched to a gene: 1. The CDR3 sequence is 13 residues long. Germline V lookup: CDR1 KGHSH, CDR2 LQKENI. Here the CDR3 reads CASSPGQGTEAFF. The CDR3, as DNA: TGTGCCAGCTCACCCGGACAGGGCACTGAAGCTTTCTTT.

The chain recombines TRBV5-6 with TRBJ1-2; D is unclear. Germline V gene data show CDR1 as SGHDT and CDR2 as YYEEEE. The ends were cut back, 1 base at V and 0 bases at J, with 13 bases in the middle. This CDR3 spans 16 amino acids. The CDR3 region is CASSLKFGESNYGYTF. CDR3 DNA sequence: TGTGCCAGCAGCTTGAAATTTGGGGAATCTAACTATGGCTACACCTTC.

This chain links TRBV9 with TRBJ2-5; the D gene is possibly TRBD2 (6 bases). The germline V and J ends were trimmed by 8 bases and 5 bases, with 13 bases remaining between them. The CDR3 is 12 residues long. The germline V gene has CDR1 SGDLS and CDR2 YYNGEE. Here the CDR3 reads CASRGSGETQYF. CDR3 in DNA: TGTGCCAGTCGAGGGAGCGGGGAGACCCAGTACTTC.

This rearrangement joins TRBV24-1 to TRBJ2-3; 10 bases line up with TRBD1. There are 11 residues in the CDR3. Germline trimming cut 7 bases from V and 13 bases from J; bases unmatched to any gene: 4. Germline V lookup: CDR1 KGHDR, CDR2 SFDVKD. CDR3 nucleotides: TGTGCCACCAGCACCGGGACAGGGGAGTATTTT. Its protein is CATSTGTGEYF.

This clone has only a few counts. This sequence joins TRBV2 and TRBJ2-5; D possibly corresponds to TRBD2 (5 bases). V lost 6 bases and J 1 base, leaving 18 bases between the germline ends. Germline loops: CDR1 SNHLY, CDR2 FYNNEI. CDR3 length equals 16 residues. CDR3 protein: CASSTPRTGAQETQYF. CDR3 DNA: TGTGCCAGCAGCACCCCCCGGACTGGTGCCCAAGAGACCCAGTACTTC.

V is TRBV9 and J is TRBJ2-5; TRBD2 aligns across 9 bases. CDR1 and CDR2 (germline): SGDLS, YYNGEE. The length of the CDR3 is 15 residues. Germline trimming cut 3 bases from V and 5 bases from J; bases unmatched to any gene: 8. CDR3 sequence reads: CASSDSGSGRETQYF. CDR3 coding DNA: TGTGCCAGCAGCGATAGCGGGAGTGGGAGGGAGACCCAGTACTTC.

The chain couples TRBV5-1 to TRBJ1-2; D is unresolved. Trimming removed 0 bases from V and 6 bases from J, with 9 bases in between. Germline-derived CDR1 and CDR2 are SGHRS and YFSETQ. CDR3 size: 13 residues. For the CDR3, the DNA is TGCGCCAGCAGCTTGGCCGGGGAAGATGGCTACACCTTC. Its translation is CASSLAGEDGYTF.

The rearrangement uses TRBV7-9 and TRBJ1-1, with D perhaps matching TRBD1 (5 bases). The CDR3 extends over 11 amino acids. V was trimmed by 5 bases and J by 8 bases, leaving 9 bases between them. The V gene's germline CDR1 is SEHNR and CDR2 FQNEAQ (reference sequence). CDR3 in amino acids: CASSPGLEAFF. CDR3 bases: TGTGCCAGCAGCCCGGGACTCGAAGCTTTCTTT.

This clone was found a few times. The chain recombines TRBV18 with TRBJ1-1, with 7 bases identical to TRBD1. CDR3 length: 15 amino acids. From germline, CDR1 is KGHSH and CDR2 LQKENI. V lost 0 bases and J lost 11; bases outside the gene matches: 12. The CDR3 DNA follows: TGTGCCAGCTCACCACCGGTAGAAGGGGGCGCGAAGGCTTTCTTT. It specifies CASSPPVEGGAKAFF. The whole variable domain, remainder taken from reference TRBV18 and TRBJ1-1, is NAGVMQNPRHLVRRRGQEARLRCSPMKGHSHVYWYRQLPEEGLKFMVYLQKENIIDESGMPKERFSAEFPKEGPSILRIQQVVRGDSAAYFCASSPPVEGGAKAFFGQGTRLTVV.

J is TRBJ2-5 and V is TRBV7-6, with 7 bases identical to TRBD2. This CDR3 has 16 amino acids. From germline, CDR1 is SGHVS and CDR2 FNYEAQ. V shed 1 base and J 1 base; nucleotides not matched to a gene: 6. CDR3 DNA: TGTGCCAGCAGCTTAGACCCGGCTAGCGGCCAAGAGACCCAGTACTTC. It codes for CASSLDPASGQETQYF.

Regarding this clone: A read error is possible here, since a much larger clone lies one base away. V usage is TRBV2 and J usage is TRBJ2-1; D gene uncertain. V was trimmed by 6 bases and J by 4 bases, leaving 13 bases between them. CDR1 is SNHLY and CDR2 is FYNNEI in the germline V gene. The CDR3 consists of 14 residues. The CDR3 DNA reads TGTGCCAGCAGCCGGAACAGTTCATACAATGAGCAGTTCTTC. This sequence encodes CASSRNSSYNEQFF.

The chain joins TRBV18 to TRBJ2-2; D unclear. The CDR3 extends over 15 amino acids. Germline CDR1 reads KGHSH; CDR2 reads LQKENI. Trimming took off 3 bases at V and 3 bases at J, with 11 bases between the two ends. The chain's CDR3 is CASSPGRAYTGELFF. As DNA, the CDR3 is TGTGCCAGCTCACCGGGAAGAGCTTACACCGGGGAGCTGTTTTTT.

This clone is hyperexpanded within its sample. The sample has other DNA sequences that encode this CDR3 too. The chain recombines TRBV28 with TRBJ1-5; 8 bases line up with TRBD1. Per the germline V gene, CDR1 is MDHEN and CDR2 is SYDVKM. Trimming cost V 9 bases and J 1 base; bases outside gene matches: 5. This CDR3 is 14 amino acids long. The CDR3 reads CASGQGGSNQPQHF. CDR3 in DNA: TGTGCCAGTGGACAGGGAGGAAGCAATCAGCCCCAGCATTTT.

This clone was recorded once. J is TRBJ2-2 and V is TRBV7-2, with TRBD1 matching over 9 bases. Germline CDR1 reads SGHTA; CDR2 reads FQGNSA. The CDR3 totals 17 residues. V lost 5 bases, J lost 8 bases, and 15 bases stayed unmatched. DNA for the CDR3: TGTGCCAGCAGCCCAGCAGGCGGGACAGGGAGGGCTGGGGAGCTGTTTTTT. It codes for CASSPAGGTGRAGELFF.

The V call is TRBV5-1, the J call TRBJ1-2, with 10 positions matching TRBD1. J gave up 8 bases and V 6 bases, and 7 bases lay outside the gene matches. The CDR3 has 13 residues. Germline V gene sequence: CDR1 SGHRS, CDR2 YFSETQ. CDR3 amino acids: CASNTGTGEGYTF. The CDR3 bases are TGCGCCAGCAACACCGGGACAGGGGAAGGCTACACCTTC.

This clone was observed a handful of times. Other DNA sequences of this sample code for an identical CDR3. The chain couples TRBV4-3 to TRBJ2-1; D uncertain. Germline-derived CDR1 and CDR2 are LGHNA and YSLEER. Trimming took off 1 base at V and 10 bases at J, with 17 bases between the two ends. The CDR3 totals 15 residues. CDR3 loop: CASSQGGTALEEQFF. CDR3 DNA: TGCGCCAGCAGCCAAGGGGGAACGGCCCTCGAGGAGCAGTTCTTC.

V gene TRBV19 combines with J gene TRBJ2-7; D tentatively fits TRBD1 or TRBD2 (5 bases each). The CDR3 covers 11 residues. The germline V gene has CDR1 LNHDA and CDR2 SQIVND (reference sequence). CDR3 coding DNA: TGTGCTAGTGGGACCGGGTTAGAGCAGTACTTC. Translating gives CASGTGLEQYF.